A single sample gave rise to the 21 T cell receptor beta chains below, sequenced in a study of blood T cells in healthy people across ages. A second PCR of roughly 6 to 12 cycles used a sample-barcoded 5' primer and a J-beta primer mix. TCRdb reanalysed the 5' RACE reads using MiXCR and keeps one entry per CDR3 protein. Of 1.5 million to 2 million distinct CDR3 sequences listed, just under 50% are singletons. The sample was blood. The receptor set was obtained from a woman between 40 and 55 years old in good health.

Points on this clonotype: This sequence may be a read error, since a much larger clone differs from it by one base. The gene calls are TRBV20-1 and TRBJ2-3, with TRBD2 identical over 10 bases. The CDR3 extends over 17 amino acids. The germline V gene has CDR1 DFQATT and CDR2 SNEGSKA (reference sequence). The CDR3 coding sequence is TGCAATGCTAGCTCGGGACTAGCGCATTCTAGCACAGATACGCAGTATTTT. Protein: CNASSGLAHSSTDTQYF.

This rearrangement joins TRBV2 to TRBJ1-2; maybe TRBD1 (6 bases). V was pared by 6 bases and J by 1 base, with 12 bases between. CDR1 SNHLY and CDR2 FYNNEI come from the germline V gene. The CDR3 length is 14 residues. In DNA form, the CDR3 reads TGTGCCAGCAGCGGTCAGGGGCTTAACTATGGCTACACCTTC. This translates into CASSGQGLNYGYTF.

This clonotype was seen more than once but under ten times. This chain uses TRBV7-9 with TRBJ2-7; maybe TRBD2 (5 bases). Germline V gene sequence: CDR1 SEHNR, CDR2 FQNEAQ (reference sequence). The CDR3 sequence is 16 residues long. The V end lost 0 bases, the J end lost 4 bases, and 16 bases lay between the germline ends. The CDR3 DNA is TGTGCCAGCAGCTTAGCGCTTAACCCATCGGGGTACGAGCAGTACTTC. The encoded protein is CASSLALNPSGYEQYF.

The gene calls are TRBV20-1 and TRBJ2-1, with 8 nucleotides matching TRBD2. The ends lost 3 bases at V and 4 bases at J; junction bases unmatched: 14. CDR1 and CDR2 (germline): DFQATT, SNEGSKA (reference sequence). The CDR3 runs 17 residues. The CDR3 bases are TGCAGTGCTAGTGACCTTCGAGCGGGGGATAGATACAATGAGCAGTTCTTC. It translates to CSASDLRAGDRYNEQFF.

The chain couples TRBV4-1 to TRBJ1-1; D is unclear. Germline V gene data show CDR1 as MGHRA and CDR2 as YSYEKL. This CDR3 contains 16 residues. Trimming pared 3 bases from V and 2 bases from J, leaving 16 bases between. The CDR3 region is CASSQDQAWDNTEAFF. Written as DNA, the CDR3 is TGCGCCAGCAGCCAGGATCAGGCATGGGATAACACTGAAGCTTTCTTT.

The V and J genes are TRBV10-3 and TRBJ2-7; perhaps TRBD1 as D (6 bases). V was pared by 10 bases and J by 7 bases, with 20 bases between. This CDR3 has 13 residues. In germline, CDR1 is ENHRY, CDR2 SYGVKD. The CDR3 nucleotides are TGTGCCACCACCGGGACACCCGACAATGAGCAGTACTTC. It yields the protein CATTGTPDNEQYF.

The rearrangement links TRBV10-3 to TRBJ2-7; 11 bases fit TRBD1. Germline-derived CDR1 and CDR2 are ENHRY and SYGVKD. Trimming cost V 2 bases and J 4 bases; bases outside gene matches: 7. CDR3 length equals 16 residues. The CDR3 loop reads CAISEAGQGGTYEQYF. The CDR3 nucleotides read TGTGCCATCAGTGAGGCGGGACAGGGGGGAACTTACGAGCAGTACTTC.

The V and J genes are TRBV20-1 and TRBJ1-2; D is unresolved. Germline V gives CDR1 DFQATT, CDR2 SNEGSKA (reference sequence). V was pared by 5 bases and J by 2 bases, with 9 bases between. This CDR3 comprises 12 residues. This CDR3 reads CSARRRNYGYTF. The CDR3 nucleotides read TGCAGTGCTCGACGGCGAAACTATGGCTACACCTTC.

This chain joins TRBV7-2 and TRBJ1-1, with TRBD1 matching over 8 bases. Losses at the gene ends were 5 bases for V and 10 bases for J; bases not matched to a gene: 9. The CDR3 covers 13 residues. CDR1 and CDR2 (germline): SGHTA, FQGNSA. This chain's CDR3 is CASSANRQGRAFF. The CDR3 DNA is TGTGCCAGCAGCGCCAATAGACAGGGGCGAGCTTTCTTT. The full variable domain, its missing parts supplied by reference TRBV7-2 and TRBJ1-1, is GAGVSQSPSNKVTEKGKDVELRCDPISGHTALYWYRQSLGQGLEFLIYFQGNSAPDKSGLPSDRFSAERTGGSVSTLTIQRTQQEDSAVYLCASSANRQGRAFFGQGTRLTVV.

This clonotype came up a few times. The genes are TRBV6-6 and TRBJ2-7; 7 bases are shared with TRBD2. J was trimmed by 0 bases and V by 11 bases; bases with no gene match: 4. CDR1 is MNHNY, CDR2 SVGAGI, per germline (reference sequence). This CDR3 region has 12 residues. CDR3 sequence (DNA): TGTGCCGGGGGGGACTCCTCCTACGAGCAGTACTTC. It encodes CAGGDSSYEQYF.

The V and J genes are TRBV12-5 and TRBJ2-1; 9 positions agree with TRBD1. Trimming removed 7 bases from V and 5 bases from J; junction bases left unmatched: 9. CDR3 length: 15 amino acids. Germline lookup yields CDR1 LGHNT and CDR2 FRNRAP. The DNA for the CDR3 is TGTGCTAGTGCCCCACGGGACAGGGCCCACAATGAGCAGTTCTTC. It specifies CASAPRDRAHNEQFF.

This clonotype was recorded a few times. This rearrangement joins TRBV12-3 or TRBV12-4 to TRBJ2-5; possibly TRBD1 or TRBD2 for D (5 bases each). The CDR3 runs to 15 residues. V was cut by 7 bases and J by 5 bases, with 20 bases left in between. The CDR3 coding sequence is TGTGCCAGCAACCAAGGGGTTTTCGGGGTTGAGACCCAGTACTTC. Amino acids: CASNQGVFGVETQYF.

This clonotype was picked up a small number of times. V is TRBV4-3 and J is TRBJ1-4, with 7 nucleotides matching TRBD1. V lost 3 bases to trimming and J lost 8 bases; unmatched junction nucleotides: 3. The germline gives CDR1 LGHNA, CDR2 YSLEER. CDR3 length equals 13 residues. CDR3 region: CASSQGQREKLFF. The CDR3 DNA sequence: TGCGCCAGCAGCCAGGGACAGCGGGAAAAACTGTTTTTT.

J is TRBJ2-4 and V is TRBV11-1; D is uncertain. The CDR3 is 14 amino acids. From germline, CDR1 is SGHAT and CDR2 FQDESV (reference sequence). Trimming cost V 4 bases and J 8 bases, with 15 bases left between them. The CDR3 sequence: CASSSRIGVDIQYF. As DNA, the CDR3 is TGTGCCAGCAGCTCCCGGATTGGAGTGGACATTCAGTACTTC.

The genes are TRBV5-1 and TRBJ2-7; D possibly matches TRBD1 or TRBD2 (5 bases each). Per the germline V gene, CDR1 is SGHRS and CDR2 is YFSETQ. With 6 bases removed from V and 2 bases from J, the gap between germline ends came to 15 bases. This CDR3 spans 14 amino acids. CDR3: CASTTGTATYEQYF. In DNA form, the CDR3 reads TGCGCCAGCACCACCGGGACGGCGACCTACGAGCAGTACTTC.

V usage is TRBV29-1 and J usage is TRBJ2-1; D ambiguous. This CDR3 comprises 12 residues. V was shortened by 2 bases and J by 4 bases, with 6 bases between the two germline ends. CDR1 and CDR2 from the germline V gene are SQVTM and ANQGSEA. The CDR3 DNA follows: TGCAGCGTTGAATCCTCTTACAATGAGCAGTTCTTC. Translation: CSVESSYNEQFF.

This chain joins TRBV2 and TRBJ2-7; D is unclear. The CDR3 runs to 15 residues. V gave up 0 bases and J gave up 0 bases, with 9 bases separating them. Germline values: CDR1 SNHLY, CDR2 FYNNEI. The CDR3 DNA reads as TGTGCCAGCAGTGAAGCGGTGAGGAGCTCCTACGAGCAGTACTTC. Its translation is CASSEAVRSSYEQYF. The whole variable domain, filled in from reference TRBV2 and TRBJ2-7, reads EPEVTQTPSHQVTQMGQEVILRCVPISNHLYFYWYRQILGQKVEFLVSFYNNEISEKSEIFDDQFSVERPDGSNFTLKIRSTKLEDSAMYFCASSEAVRSSYEQYFGPGTRLTVT.

V gene TRBV29-1 combines with J gene TRBJ2-2; no definite D call. The CDR3 has 14 amino acids. In germline, CDR1 is SQVTM, CDR2 ANQGSEA. V was trimmed by 4 bases and J by 2 bases, leaving 11 bases between them. This CDR3 reads CSVAEYTNTGELFF. The CDR3 DNA sequence: TGCAGCGTTGCGGAATACACCAACACCGGGGAGCTGTTTTTT.

The V gene is TRBV7-9, the J gene TRBJ1-2; 8 positions match TRBD1. The germline V gene encodes CDR1 SEHNR and CDR2 FQNEAQ (reference sequence). The CDR3 consists of 15 residues. Trimming cost V 1 base and J 6 bases; bases outside gene matches: 7. For the CDR3, the DNA is TGTGCCAGCAGCTTAGGGGACAGGACTACGGATGGCTACACCTTC. It specifies CASSLGDRTTDGYTF.

This clonotype was seen a few times. The V gene is TRBV4-3, the J gene TRBJ2-3; D might be TRBD2 (6 bases). In germline, CDR1 is LGHNA, CDR2 YSLEER. The CDR3 spans 14 residues. The germline V and J ends were trimmed by 2 bases and 3 bases, with 9 bases remaining between them. This CDR3 is CASSQNGGTDTQYF. The CDR3 coding sequence is TGCGCCAGCAGCCAAAACGGGGGAACAGATACGCAGTATTTT.

This clonotype was counted between two and nine times. This chain joins TRBV20-1 and TRBJ2-1, with TRBD2 matching over 11 bases. J gave up 7 bases and V 6 bases, and 11 bases lay outside the gene matches. CDR3 length equals 15 residues. The germline V gene encodes CDR1 DFQATT and CDR2 SNEGSKA (reference sequence). DNA for the CDR3: TGCAGTGCCCTACTAGCGGGGGCCCCGACGAATGAGCAGTTCTTC. It codes for CSALLAGAPTNEQFF.